Reported below is one T cell receptor (beta chain). The antigen is undetermined. The CDR3 length is 14 residues. Looked up from germline, CDR1 is GTSNPN and CDR2 is SVGIG (reference sequence). The data were obtained in a study of monozygotic twins with inflammatory bowel disease. The study's findings and limits: TCRbeta diversity (inverse Simpson) was lower in IBD patients than in healthy co-twins.

Total RNA, at 3,000 to 4,000 ng, went into every TCR library. Eight cDNA synthesis reactions were run for every sample. For each CDR3 protein, TCRdb gives one entry from its re-call of the 5' RACE reads, without DNA. The sample's table shows some 170,000 distinct CDR3 sequences. This clonotype was obtained from a human donor with ulcerative colitis or Crohn's disease, or a healthy co-twin of an affected twin (not recorded which). Sequencing was carried out using blood. This chain connects TRBV30 to TRBJ1-2; TCRdb names TRBD1, which stays unverified in the absence of DNA. The CDR3 reads CACGFQGWSYGYTF.